This TCR beta chain appears in the sequencing data of a study of blood T cell repertoires in COVID-19. Generated by immunoSEQ multiplex PCR, the TCRdb table keeps only in-frame clones and is missing some. The sample has 100,000 to 150,000 clones; 81% are singletons. Germline V gene data show CDR1 as SGHTS and CDR2 as YDEGEE. V gave up 1 base and J gave up 8 bases, with 13 bases separating them. The length of the CDR3 is 14 residues. The sample taken for sequencing was peripheral blood. The V and J genes are TRBV5-8 and TRBJ1-3; D remains unclear. The clonotype was recovered from a man aged 25-40 years with COVID-19, enrolled during active disease. Here the CDR3 DNA reads TGTGCCAGCAGCTTGTCAGGCCCTCTTGACACCATATATTTT. Protein product: CASSLSGPLDTIYF.